Listed below are T cell receptor beta chains from one sample, sequenced in a study of T cells in Graves' hyperthyroidism and ophthalmopathy. TCRdb re-analysed the multiplex PCR reads in MiXCR, keeping a single row per CDR3 protein. The sample records about 500,000 distinct CDR3 sequences, approximately 16% being singletons. Sequencing was done on a sample of blood. Receptors originate from a woman aged 18 to 35 with Graves' hyperthyroidism. Both conserved end residues are part of each CDR3. Each record gives: J gene, clone size, D gene, V gene, CDR3 protein, CDR3 DNA. A D gene is named only where the DNA matches it firmly. Size tells how often a clone was seen (once, few, many) or the class of an expanded clone, and some rows leave it out.

J gene: TRBJ2-2; clone size: many; D gene: -; V gene: TRBV28; CDR3 protein: CASSLSVGELFF; CDR3 DNA: TGTGCCAGCAGTTTATCGGTCGGGGAGCTGTTTTTT
J gene: TRBJ2-5; clone size: many; D gene: TRBD2; V gene: TRBV18; CDR3 protein: CASSPRTSSTETQYF; CDR3 DNA: TGTGCCAGCTCACCAAGGACTAGCTCAACGGAGACCCAGTACTTC
J gene: TRBJ1-4; clone size: -; D gene: -; V gene: TRBV12-3/TRBV12-4; CDR3 protein: CASSLAGGGLFF; CDR3 DNA: TGTGCCAGCAGTTTAGCAGGGGGTGGACTGTTTTTT
J gene: TRBJ1-5; clone size: many; D gene: TRBD1; V gene: TRBV2; CDR3 protein: CASSRDRGVNQPQHF; CDR3 DNA: TGTGCCAGCAGCCGGGACAGGGGGGTCAATCAGCCCCAGCATTTT
J gene: TRBJ1-2; clone size: few; D gene: TRBD1; V gene: TRBV12-3/TRBV12-4; CDR3 protein: CASSLERQGALSGYTF; CDR3 DNA: TGTGCCAGCAGTCTAGAGAGACAGGGGGCACTGAGCGGCTACACCTTC
J gene: TRBJ1-4; clone size: many; D gene: -; V gene: TRBV5-1; CDR3 protein: CASSLTLNEKLFF; CDR3 DNA: TGCGCCAGCAGCTTAACTCTTAATGAAAAACTGTTTTTT
J gene: TRBJ2-7; clone size: -; D gene: TRBD1; V gene: TRBV18; CDR3 protein: CASSLQDRGSYEQYF; CDR3 DNA: TGTGCCAGCTCACTACAAGACAGGGGCTCCTACGAGCAGTACTTC
J gene: TRBJ1-5; clone size: -; D gene: TRBD1; V gene: TRBV27; CDR3 protein: CASSLTGSQPQHF; CDR3 DNA: TGTGCTAGCAGTTTGACAGGGAGTCAGCCCCAGCATTTT
J gene: TRBJ2-5; clone size: -; D gene: TRBD2; V gene: TRBV20-1; CDR3 protein: CSARASGRWQETQYF; CDR3 DNA: TGCAGTGCCCGGGCAAGCGGGAGGTGGCAAGAGACCCAGTACTTC
J gene: TRBJ2-1; clone size: few; D gene: -; V gene: TRBV28; CDR3 protein: CASRQDSEQFF; CDR3 DNA: TGTGCCAGCAGGCAAGACAGTGAGCAGTTCTTC
J gene: TRBJ2-7; clone size: -; D gene: -; V gene: TRBV10-3; CDR3 protein: CAISESRGDEQYF; CDR3 DNA: TGTGCCATCAGTGAGTCGAGGGGGGACGAGCAGTACTTC
J gene: TRBJ2-5; clone size: few; D gene: -; V gene: TRBV5-6; CDR3 protein: CASKFRKETQYF; CDR3 DNA: TGTGCCAGCAAATTCAGAAAAGAGACCCAGTACTTC